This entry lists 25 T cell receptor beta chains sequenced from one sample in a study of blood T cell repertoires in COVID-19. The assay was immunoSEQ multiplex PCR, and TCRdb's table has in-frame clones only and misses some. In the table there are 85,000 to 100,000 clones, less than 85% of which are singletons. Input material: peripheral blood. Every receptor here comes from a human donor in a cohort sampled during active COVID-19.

The CDR3 sequence is CASSLDLSGGAADTQYF. The DNA for the CDR3 is TGCGCCAGCAGCTTGGACCTTAGCGGGGGGGCGGCAGATACGCAGTATTTT. The gene calls are TRBV5-1 and TRBJ2-3, with TRBD2 matching 11 bases. V shed 0 bases and J 4 bases; nucleotides not matched to a gene: 7. The V gene's germline CDR1 is SGHRS and CDR2 YFSETQ. This CDR3 is 17 amino acids long.

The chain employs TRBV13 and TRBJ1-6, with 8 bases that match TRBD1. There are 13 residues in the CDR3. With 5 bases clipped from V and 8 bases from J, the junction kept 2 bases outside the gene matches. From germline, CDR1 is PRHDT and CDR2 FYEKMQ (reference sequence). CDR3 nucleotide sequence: TGTGCCAGCAGCCTACAGGGGGATTCACCCCTCCACTTT. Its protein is CASSLQGDSPLHF.

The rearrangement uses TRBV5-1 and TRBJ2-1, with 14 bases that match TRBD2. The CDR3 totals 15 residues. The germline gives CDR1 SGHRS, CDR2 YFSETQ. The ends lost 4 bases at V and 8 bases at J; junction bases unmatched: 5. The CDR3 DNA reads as TGCGCCAGCAGCGGACTAGCGGGGGGAAGCGATGAGCAGTTCTTC. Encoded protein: CASSGLAGGSDEQFF. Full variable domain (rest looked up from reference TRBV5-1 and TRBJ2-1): KAGVTQTPRYLIKTRGQQVTLSCSPISGHRSVSWYQQTPGQGLQFLFEYFSETQRNKGNFPGRFSGRQFSNSRSEMNVSTLELGDSALYLCASSGLAGGSDEQFFGPGTRLTVL.

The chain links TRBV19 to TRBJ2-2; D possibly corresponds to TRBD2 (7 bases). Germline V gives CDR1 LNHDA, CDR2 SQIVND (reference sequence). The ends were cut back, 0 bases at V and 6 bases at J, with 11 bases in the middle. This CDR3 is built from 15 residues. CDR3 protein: CASSIETGRAGELFF. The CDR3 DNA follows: TGTGCCAGTAGTATAGAAACAGGGAGGGCCGGGGAGCTGTTTTTT.

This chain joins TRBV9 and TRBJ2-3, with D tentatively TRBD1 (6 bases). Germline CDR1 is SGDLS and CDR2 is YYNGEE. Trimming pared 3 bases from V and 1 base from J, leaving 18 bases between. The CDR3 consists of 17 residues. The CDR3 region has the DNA TGTGCCAGCAGCGCTGACTCAGGGGTCAAGGGCACAGATACGCAGTATTTT. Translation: CASSADSGVKGTDTQYF.

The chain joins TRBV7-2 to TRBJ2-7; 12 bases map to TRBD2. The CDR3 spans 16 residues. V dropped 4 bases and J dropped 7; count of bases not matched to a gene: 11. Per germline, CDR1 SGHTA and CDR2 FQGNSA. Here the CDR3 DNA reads TGTGCCAGCAGCTCCGGGGGACTAGCGGGTCTACGAGAGCAGTACTTC. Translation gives CASSSGGLAGLREQYF. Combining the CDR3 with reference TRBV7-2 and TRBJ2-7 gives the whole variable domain GAGVSQSPSNKVTEKGKDVELRCDPISGHTALYWYRQSLGQGLEFLIYFQGNSAPDKSGLPSDRFSAERTGGSVSTLTIQRTQQEDSAVYLCASSSGGLAGLREQYFGPGTRLTVT.

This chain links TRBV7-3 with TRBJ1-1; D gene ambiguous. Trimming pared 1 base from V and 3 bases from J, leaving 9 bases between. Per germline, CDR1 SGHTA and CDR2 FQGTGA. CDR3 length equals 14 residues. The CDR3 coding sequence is TGTGCCAGCAGCTTAATCTTCGGGGACACTGAAGCTTTCTTT. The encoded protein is CASSLIFGDTEAFF.

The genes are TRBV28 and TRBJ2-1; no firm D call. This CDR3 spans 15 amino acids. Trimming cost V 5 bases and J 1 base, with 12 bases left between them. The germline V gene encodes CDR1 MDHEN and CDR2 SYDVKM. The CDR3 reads CASSDQANSYNEQFF. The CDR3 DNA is TGTGCCAGCAGTGACCAGGCAAATTCCTACAATGAGCAGTTCTTC.

CDR3 protein: CASSYSGYNEQFF. In DNA, the CDR3 is TGTGCCAGCAGTTACTCCGGGTACAATGAGCAGTTCTTC. V usage is TRBV6-5 and J usage is TRBJ2-1; D is uncertain. The CDR3 totals 13 residues. V was pared by 0 bases and J by 4 bases, with 4 bases between. Germline V gives CDR1 MNHEY, CDR2 SVGAGI.

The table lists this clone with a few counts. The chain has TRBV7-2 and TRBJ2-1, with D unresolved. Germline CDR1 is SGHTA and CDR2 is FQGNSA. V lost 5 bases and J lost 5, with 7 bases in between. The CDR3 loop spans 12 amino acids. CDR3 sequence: CASSPYNNEQFF. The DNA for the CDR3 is TGTGCCAGCAGCCCATACAACAATGAGCAGTTCTTC.

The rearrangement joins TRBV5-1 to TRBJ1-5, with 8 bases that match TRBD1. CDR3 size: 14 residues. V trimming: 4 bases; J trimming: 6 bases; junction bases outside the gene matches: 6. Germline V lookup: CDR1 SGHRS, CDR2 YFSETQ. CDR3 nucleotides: TGCGCCAGCAGCCCAGGGGGCGCGGGTCAGCCCCAGCATTTT. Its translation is CASSPGGAGQPQHF.

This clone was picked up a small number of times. CDR3 nucleotides: TGTGCCAGCAGCCCATCCCCCCAGTCGGGTGCGGGACGAGAGACCCAGTACTTC. Its protein product is CASSPSPQSGAGRETQYF. V and J are TRBV7-8 and TRBJ2-5, with a possible D match to TRBD2 (6 bases). This CDR3 is built from 18 residues. The germline CDR1 and CDR2 sequences are SGHVS and FQNEAQ. The V gene lost 5 bases and the J gene lost 4 bases, with 26 bases spanning the gap.

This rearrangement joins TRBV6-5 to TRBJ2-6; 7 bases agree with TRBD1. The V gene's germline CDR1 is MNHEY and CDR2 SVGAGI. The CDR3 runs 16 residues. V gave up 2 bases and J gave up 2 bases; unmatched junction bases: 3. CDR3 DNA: TGTGCCAGCAGTTACGGTACAGGGGCTGGGGCCAACGTCCTGACTTTC. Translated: CASSYGTGAGANVLTF.

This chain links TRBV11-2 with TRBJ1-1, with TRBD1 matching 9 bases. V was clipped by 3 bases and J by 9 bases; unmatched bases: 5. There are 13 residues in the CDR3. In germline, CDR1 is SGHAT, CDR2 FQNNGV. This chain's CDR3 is CASSLWDREKAFF. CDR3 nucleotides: TGTGCCAGCAGCTTGTGGGACAGGGAGAAAGCTTTCTTT.

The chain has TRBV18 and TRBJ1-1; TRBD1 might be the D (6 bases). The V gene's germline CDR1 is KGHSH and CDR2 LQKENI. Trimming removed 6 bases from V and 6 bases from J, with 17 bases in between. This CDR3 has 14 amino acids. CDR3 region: CASSPQGLEAEAFF. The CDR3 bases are TGTGCCAGCTCGCCTCAGGGGTTGGAAGCTGAAGCTTTCTTT. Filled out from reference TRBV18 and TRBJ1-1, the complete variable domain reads NAGVMQNPRHLVRRRGQEARLRCSPMKGHSHVYWYRQLPEEGLKFMVYLQKENIIDESGMPKERFSAEFPKEGPSILRIQQVVRGDSAAYFCASSPQGLEAEAFFGQGTRLTVV.

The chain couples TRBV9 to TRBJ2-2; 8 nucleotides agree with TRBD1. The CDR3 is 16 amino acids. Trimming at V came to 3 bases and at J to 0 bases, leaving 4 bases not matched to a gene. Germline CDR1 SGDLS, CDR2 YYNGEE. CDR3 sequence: CASSARDRPNTGELFF. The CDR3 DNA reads TGTGCCAGCAGCGCAAGGGACAGGCCGAACACCGGGGAGCTGTTTTTT.

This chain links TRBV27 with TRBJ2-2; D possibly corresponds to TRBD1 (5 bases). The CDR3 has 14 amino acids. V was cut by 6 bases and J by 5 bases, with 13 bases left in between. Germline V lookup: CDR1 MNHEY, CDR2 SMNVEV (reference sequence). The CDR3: CASRNSRGTGELFF. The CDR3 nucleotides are TGTGCCAGCAGGAACTCAAGGGGAACCGGGGAGCTGTTTTTT.

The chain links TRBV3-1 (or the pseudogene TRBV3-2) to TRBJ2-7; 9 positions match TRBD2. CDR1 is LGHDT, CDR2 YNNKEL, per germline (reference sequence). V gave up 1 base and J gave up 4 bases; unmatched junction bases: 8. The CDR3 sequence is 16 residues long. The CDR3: CASSQGASGKSYEQYF. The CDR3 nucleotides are TGTGCCAGCAGCCAAGGAGCTAGCGGGAAGTCGTACGAGCAGTACTTC.

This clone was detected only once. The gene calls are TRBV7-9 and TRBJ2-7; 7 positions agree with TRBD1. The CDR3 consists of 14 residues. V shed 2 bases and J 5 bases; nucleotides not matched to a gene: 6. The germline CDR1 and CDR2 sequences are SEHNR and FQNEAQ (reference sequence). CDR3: CASSLSTGDHEQYF. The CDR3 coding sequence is TGTGCCAGCAGCTTAAGTACAGGGGACCACGAGCAGTACTTC.

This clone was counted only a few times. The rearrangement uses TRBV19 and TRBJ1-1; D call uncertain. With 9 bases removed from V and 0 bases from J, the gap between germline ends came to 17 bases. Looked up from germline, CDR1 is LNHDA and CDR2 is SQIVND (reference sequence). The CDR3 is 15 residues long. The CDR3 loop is CASLRDPSLNTEAFF. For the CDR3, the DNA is TGTGCCAGCCTCCGGGATCCCTCTTTGAACACTGAAGCTTTCTTT. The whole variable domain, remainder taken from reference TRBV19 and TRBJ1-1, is DGGITQSPKYLFRKEGQNVTLSCEQNLNHDAMYWYRQDPGQGLRLIYYSQIVNDFQKGDIAEGYSVSREKKESFPLTVTSAQKNPTAFYLCASLRDPSLNTEAFFGQGTRLTVV.

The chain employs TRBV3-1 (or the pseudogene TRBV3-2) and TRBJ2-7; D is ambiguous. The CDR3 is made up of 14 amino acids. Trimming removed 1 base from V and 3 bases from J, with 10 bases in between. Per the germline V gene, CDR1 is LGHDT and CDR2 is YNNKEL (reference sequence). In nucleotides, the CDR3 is TGTGCCAGCAGCCAAGGTGCAGTCAGCTACGAGCAGTACTTC. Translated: CASSQGAVSYEQYF.

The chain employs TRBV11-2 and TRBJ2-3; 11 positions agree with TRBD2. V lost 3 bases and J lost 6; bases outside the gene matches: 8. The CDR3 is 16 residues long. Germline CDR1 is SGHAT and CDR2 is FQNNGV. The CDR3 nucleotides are TGTGCCAGCAGCTTCCGTAGCGGGGGGGCCAGTGATACGCAGTATTTT. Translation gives CASSFRSGGASDTQYF.

CDR3 residues: CASGSRDTQYF. In nucleotides, the CDR3 is TGTGCTAGTGGTTCCCGGGATACGCAGTATTTT. The J gene is TRBJ2-3, the V gene TRBV12-5; D gene ambiguous. Per the germline V gene, CDR1 is LGHNT and CDR2 is FRNRAP. V was clipped by 4 bases and J by 6 bases, with 5 bases between them. The CDR3 loop spans 11 amino acids.

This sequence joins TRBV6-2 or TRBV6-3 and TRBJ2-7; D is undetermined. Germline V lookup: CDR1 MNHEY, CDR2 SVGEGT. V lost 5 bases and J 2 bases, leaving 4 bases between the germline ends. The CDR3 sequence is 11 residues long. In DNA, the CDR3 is TGTGCCAGCAGTCAAACCTACGAGCAGTACTTC. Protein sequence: CASSQTYEQYF.

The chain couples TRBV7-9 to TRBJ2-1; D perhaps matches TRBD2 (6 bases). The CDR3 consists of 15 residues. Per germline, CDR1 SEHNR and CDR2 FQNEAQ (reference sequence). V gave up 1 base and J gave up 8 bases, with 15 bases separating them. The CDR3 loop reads CASSLDGGKRYEQFF. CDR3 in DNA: TGTGCCAGCAGCTTAGATGGGGGGAAGAGATATGAGCAGTTCTTC.